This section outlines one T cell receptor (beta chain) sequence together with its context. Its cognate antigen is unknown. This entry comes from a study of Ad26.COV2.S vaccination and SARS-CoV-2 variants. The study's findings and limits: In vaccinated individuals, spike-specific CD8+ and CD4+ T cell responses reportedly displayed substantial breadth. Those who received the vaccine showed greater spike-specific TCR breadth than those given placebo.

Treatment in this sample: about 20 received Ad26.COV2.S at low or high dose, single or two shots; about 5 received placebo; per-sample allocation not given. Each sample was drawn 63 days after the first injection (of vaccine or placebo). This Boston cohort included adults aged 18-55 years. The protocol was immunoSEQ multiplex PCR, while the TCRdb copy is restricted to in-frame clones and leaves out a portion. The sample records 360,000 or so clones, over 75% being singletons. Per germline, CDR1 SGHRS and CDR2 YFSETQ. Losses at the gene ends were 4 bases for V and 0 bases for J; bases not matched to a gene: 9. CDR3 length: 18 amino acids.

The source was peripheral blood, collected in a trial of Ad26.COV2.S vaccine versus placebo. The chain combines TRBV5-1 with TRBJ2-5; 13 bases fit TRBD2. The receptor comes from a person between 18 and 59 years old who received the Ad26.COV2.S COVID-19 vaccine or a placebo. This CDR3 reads CASSKRLAGGPYQETQYF. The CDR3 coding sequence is TGCGCCAGCAGCAAAAGACTAGCGGGGGGCCCGTACCAAGAGACCCAGTACTTC. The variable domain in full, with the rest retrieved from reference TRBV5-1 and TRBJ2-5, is KAGVTQTPRYLIKTRGQQVTLSCSPISGHRSVSWYQQTPGQGLQFLFEYFSETQRNKGNFPGRFSGRQFSNSRSEMNVSTLELGDSALYLCASSKRLAGGPYQETQYFGPGTRLLVL.